Sequencing of this TCR beta chain was carried out in a study of T cells in Graves' hyperthyroidism and ophthalmopathy. Study outcomes and limitations: A model using 13 V-J features told ophthalmopathy apart from stable hyperthyroidism.

There are many counts of this clonotype. The target antigen is unknown. With 6 bases clipped from V and 4 bases from J, the junction kept 11 bases outside the gene matches. The CDR3 runs 15 residues. A NOSPECS grade of at least 4, a Clinical Activity Score of at least 3 and duration under 3 months were recorded in ophthalmopathy patients. TCR beta CDR3 region amplification was performed from RNA transcripts. Carried out on the TCR CDR3, a first-round RT-PCR used the HTBI primer set. TCRdb redid the calling of the multiplex PCR reads with MiXCR, one entry per CDR3 protein. The table shows approximately 300,000 distinct CDR3 sequences, with approximately 15% occurring only once.

This sequence was found in a woman aged 55-75 years with Graves' ophthalmopathy. The chain joins TRBV12-3 or TRBV12-4 to TRBJ1-1; 7 bases are shared with TRBD1. Sample: blood. This CDR3 reads CASSQNRGSGTEAFF. The CDR3 DNA is TGTGCCAGCAGCCAAAACAGGGGATCGGGCACTGAAGCTTTCTTT.